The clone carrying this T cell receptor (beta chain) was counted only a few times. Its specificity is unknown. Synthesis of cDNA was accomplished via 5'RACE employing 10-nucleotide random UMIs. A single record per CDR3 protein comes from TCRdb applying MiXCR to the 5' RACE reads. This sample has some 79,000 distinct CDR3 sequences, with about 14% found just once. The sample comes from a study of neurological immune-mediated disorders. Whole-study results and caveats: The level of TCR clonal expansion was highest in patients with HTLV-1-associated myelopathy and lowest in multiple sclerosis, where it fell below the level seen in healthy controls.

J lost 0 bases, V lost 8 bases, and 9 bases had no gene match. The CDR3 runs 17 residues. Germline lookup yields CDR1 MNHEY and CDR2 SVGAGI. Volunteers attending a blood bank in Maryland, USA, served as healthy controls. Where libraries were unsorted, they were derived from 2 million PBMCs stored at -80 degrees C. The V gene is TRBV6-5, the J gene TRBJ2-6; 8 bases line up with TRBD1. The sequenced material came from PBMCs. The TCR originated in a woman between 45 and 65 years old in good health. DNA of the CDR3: TGTGCCAGCCTACGGGGGACAGGAGGCTCTGGGGCCAACGTCCTGACTTTC. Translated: CASLRGTGGSGANVLTF.